These 5 T cell receptor beta chains were all obtained from the same sample, sequenced in a study of T cell changes during pregnancy in multiple sclerosis. TCRdb keeps only in-frame clones here, not all; method: immunoSEQ multiplex PCR. This sample has under 50,000 clones, with about 92% found just once. Sequencing was performed on CD8+ T cells from peripheral blood mononuclear cells, taken in the third trimester of pregnancy. These receptors were taken from a female donor with multiple sclerosis, enrolled in a pregnancy study.

The rearrangement uses TRBV7-9 and TRBJ2-1, with 8 bases lining up with TRBD1. V gave up 5 bases and J gave up 0 bases; unmatched junction bases: 12. There are 18 residues in the CDR3. In germline, CDR1 is SEHNR, CDR2 FQNEAQ (reference sequence). The CDR3 DNA is TGTGCCAGCAGCCGCGGGTGGGACAGGAGAGGCTCCTACAATGAGCAGTTCTTC. Protein sequence: CASSRGWDRRGSYNEQFF.

V usage is TRBV6-6 and J usage is TRBJ1-4, with D perhaps matching TRBD1 (6 bases). CDR1 MNHNY and CDR2 SVGAGI come from the germline V gene (reference sequence). Deletions cut 2 bases from V and 8 bases from J, with 12 bases between. The CDR3 is made up of 14 amino acids. CDR3 bases: TGTGCCAGCAGTTACCCGGAGGGGGGGGAAAAACTGTTTTTT. Translating it yields CASSYPEGGEKLFF.

V usage is TRBV11-2 and J usage is TRBJ1-3; D is perhaps TRBD1 (6 bases). In germline, CDR1 is SGHAT, CDR2 FQNNGV. V was clipped by 2 bases and J by 2 bases, with 10 bases between them. The CDR3 is 15 residues long. CDR3 amino acids: CASSLPDRTGNTIYF. CDR3 bases: TGTGCCAGCAGCTTACCCGACAGGACTGGAAACACCATATATTTT.

V usage is TRBV4-1 and J usage is TRBJ1-2; D uncertain. The CDR3 loop spans 14 amino acids. Germline CDR1 is MGHRA and CDR2 is YSYEKL. The V end was cut by 0 bases, the J end by 4 bases, with 9 bases between. In DNA form, the CDR3 reads TGCGCCAGCAGCCAAGAAACCGCCGGCTATGGCTACACCTTC. It encodes CASSQETAGYGYTF.

The rearrangement uses TRBV9 and TRBJ2-2; TRBD2 agrees at 9 bases. This CDR3 comprises 17 residues. The V and J ends lost 4 bases and 4 bases, in that order; junction bases with no gene match: 11. The germline V gene encodes CDR1 SGDLS and CDR2 YYNGEE. This CDR3 reads CASSPQSGGRSTGELFF. CDR3 bases: TGTGCCAGCAGCCCCCAAAGCGGGGGGCGGTCCACCGGGGAGCTGTTTTTT.